Below, one TCR beta chain is given with its context. The sample is drawn from a study of cytomegalovirus exposure and HLA in healthy donors. The germline V and J ends were trimmed by 4 bases and 0 bases, with 10 bases remaining between them. CDR1 SGHTA and CDR2 FQGNSA come from the germline V gene. The CDR3 contains 14 residues. Some clones are missing from TCRdb's copy, which holds only in-frame ones; the method was immunoSEQ multiplex PCR. The sample gives 200,000 to 300,000 clones, approximately 86% of which show up once; roughly 1.2% is in the top ten. The clonotype comes from a woman aged 25 to 39 in good health and CMV-seropositive. The sample consisted of PBMCs. The rearrangement uses TRBV7-2 and TRBJ2-7; D remains unclear. The CDR3 sequence is CASSWSSSSYEQYF. The CDR3 bases are TGTGCCAGCAGCTGGTCCTCTAGCTCCTACGAGCAGTACTTC.